This is a list of T cell receptor beta chains from one sample in a study of blood T cell repertoires in COVID-19. Sequencing was performed with immunoSEQ multiplex PCR; in TCRdb, only in-frame clones are kept and a portion is missing. This repertoire shows around 400,000 clones, roughly 91% found once; its top ten account for 1.7%. Material for sequencing was PBMCs or T cells enriched from blood (not recorded which). These receptors all come from a woman aged 25 to 39 who had recovered from COVID-19. The CDR3 runs from the conserved cysteine through the conserved F or W. A D gene is named only where the DNA matches it firmly. Some rows have no size entry. The others give once, few or many, or a class for an expanded clone.

V gene: TRBV5-1
J gene: TRBJ2-1
D gene: .
clone size: .
CDR3 DNA: TGCGCCAGCAGGCGAGCGGAAAGCTCCTACAATGAGCAGTTCTTC
CDR3 protein: CASRRAESSYNEQFF

V gene: TRBV5-6
J gene: TRBJ1-2
D gene: TRBD1
clone size: .
CDR3 DNA: TGTGCCAGCAGCTTAGGGACAGGGCTTAATGGCTACACCTTC
CDR3 protein: CASSLGTGLNGYTF

V gene: TRBV20-1
J gene: TRBJ2-3
D gene: .
clone size: .
CDR3 DNA: TGCAGTGCGGCGTTCCTCGGACTTGCTTTT
CDR3 protein: CSAAFLGLAF

V gene: TRBV5-6
J gene: TRBJ1-1
D gene: TRBD1
clone size: few
CDR3 DNA: TGTGCCAGCCATGACAGGGTACGGAGAATGAACACTGAAGCTTTCTTT
CDR3 protein: CASHDRVRRMNTEAFF

V gene: TRBV19
J gene: TRBJ1-1
D gene: .
clone size: .
CDR3 DNA: TGTGCCAGTAGCTTAACCGACATGGTTAGTGAAGCTTTCTTT
CDR3 protein: CASSLTDMVSEAFF

V gene: TRBV10-2
J gene: TRBJ2-1
D gene: .
clone size: .
CDR3 DNA: TGCGCCAGCAGAGAGGGGCAGGTGAATAATGAGCAGTTCTTC
CDR3 protein: CASREGQVNNEQFF

V gene: TRBV4-1
J gene: TRBJ2-1
D gene: TRBD2
clone size: .
CDR3 DNA: TGCGCCCGTGAGGGGGGGGGACTAGCGGGAATCACGGGTGAGCAGTTCTTC
CDR3 protein: CAREGGGLAGITGEQFF

V gene: TRBV7-3
J gene: TRBJ1-2
D gene: TRBD1
clone size: once
CDR3 DNA: TGTGCCAGCAGCTTACGGGACAGGGAGAATGGCTACACCTTC
CDR3 protein: CASSLRDRENGYTF

V gene: TRBV4-1
J gene: TRBJ2-7
D gene: TRBD2
clone size: few
CDR3 DNA: TGCGCCAGCAGCCAAGTTAGCGGGGAATACGAGCAGTACTTC
CDR3 protein: CASSQVSGEYEQYF

V gene: TRBV6-6
J gene: TRBJ1-2
D gene: TRBD1
clone size: .
CDR3 DNA: TGTGCCAGCAGTTACGGCCCGGACAGGAACGGTGGCTACACCTTC
CDR3 protein: CASSYGPDRNGGYTF

V gene: TRBV24-1
J gene: TRBJ1-1
D gene: .
clone size: .
CDR3 DNA: TGTGCCACCGAAGATCCCGGGACACTGAACACTGAAGCTTTCTTT
CDR3 protein: CATEDPGTLNTEAFF

V gene: TRBV19
J gene: TRBJ2-1
D gene: .
clone size: .
CDR3 DNA: TGTGCCAGTAATCCCTGGCGGCGGAATGAGCAGTTCTTC
CDR3 protein: CASNPWRRNEQFF

V gene: TRBV10-3
J gene: TRBJ1-4
D gene: TRBD1
clone size: .
CDR3 DNA: TGTGCCACCGCATTTGGTAGGGGACAGGGATTCGAAAAACTGTTTTTT
CDR3 protein: CATAFGRGQGFEKLFF

V gene: TRBV5-1
J gene: TRBJ2-1
D gene: TRBD2
clone size: once
CDR3 DNA: TGCGCCAGCAGCATTAGCGGGAGCTCCTACAATGAGCAGTTCTTC
CDR3 protein: CASSISGSSYNEQFF

V gene: TRBV5-1
J gene: TRBJ2-2
D gene: TRBD1
clone size: few
CDR3 DNA: TGCGCCAGCAGCTTGGGTCCCTCCGGGACAGGGTTCACCGGGGAGCTGTTTTTT
CDR3 protein: CASSLGPSGTGFTGELFF

V gene: TRBV5-1
J gene: TRBJ1-2
D gene: .
clone size: .
CDR3 DNA: TGCGCCAGCAGCCCGACAGAATCTTCCTATGGCTACACCTTC
CDR3 protein: CASSPTESSYGYTF

V gene: TRBV5-8
J gene: TRBJ2-3
D gene: .
clone size: .
CDR3 DNA: TGTGCCAGCAGCTTGGTATTGGCCTACAGTGGAAAATCCACAGATACGCAGTATTTT
CDR3 protein: CASSLVLAYSGKSTDTQYF

V gene: TRBV29-1
J gene: TRBJ2-7
D gene: .
clone size: once
CDR3 DNA: TGCAGCGCCTCAGGGGACTACGAGCAGTACTTC
CDR3 protein: CSASGDYEQYF

V gene: TRBV2
J gene: TRBJ2-2
D gene: .
clone size: once
CDR3 DNA: TGTGCCAGCTCTCACCTCCCGGGAAACACCGGGGAGCTGTTTTTT
CDR3 protein: CASSHLPGNTGELFF

V gene: TRBV7-2
J gene: TRBJ1-5
D gene: TRBD1
clone size: .
CDR3 DNA: TGTGCCAGCAGCTCCTCCTACGACAGGGGAGGTTTTCAGCCCCAGCATTTT
CDR3 protein: CASSSSYDRGGFQPQHF

V gene: TRBV28
J gene: TRBJ1-5
D gene: TRBD1
clone size: .
CDR3 DNA: TGTGCCAGCAGTTCCCTATCCATCCGGGACAGGAGCAATCAGCCCCAGCATTTT
CDR3 protein: CASSSLSIRDRSNQPQHF

V gene: TRBV13
J gene: TRBJ1-3
D gene: TRBD1
clone size: few
CDR3 DNA: TGTGCCAGCAGCTCGACAGGGACCGGAAACACCATATATTTT
CDR3 protein: CASSSTGTGNTIYF

V gene: TRBV19
J gene: TRBJ1-3
D gene: .
clone size: .
CDR3 DNA: TGTGCCAGTAGTTGGGGGCCTGGAAACACCATATATTTT
CDR3 protein: CASSWGPGNTIYF

V gene: TRBV5-1
J gene: TRBJ2-2
D gene: TRBD2
clone size: .
CDR3 DNA: TGCGCCAGCAGCTTGGGTCCCGCGGGACTAACTACCGGGGAGCTGTTTTTT
CDR3 protein: CASSLGPAGLTTGELFF

V gene: TRBV6-5
J gene: TRBJ1-1
D gene: .
clone size: .
CDR3 DNA: TGTGCCAGCGAAGAGGCGGTCAGAATGAACACTGAAGCTTTCTTT
CDR3 protein: CASEEAVRMNTEAFF

V gene: TRBV5-1
J gene: TRBJ2-3
D gene: TRBD2
clone size: .
CDR3 DNA: TGCGCCAGCACGCGGTCTAGCGGGGGCCCAGATACGCAGTATTTT
CDR3 protein: CASTRSSGGPDTQYF

V gene: TRBV5-1
J gene: TRBJ1-5
D gene: .
clone size: once
CDR3 DNA: TGCGCCAGCAGCTTGGAGGGGATTCAGCCCCAGCATTTT
CDR3 protein: CASSLEGIQPQHF

V gene: TRBV7-9
J gene: TRBJ2-7
D gene: TRBD2
clone size: few
CDR3 DNA: TGTGCCAGCAGCTCCAGCGGGATTCCCGGATGGGACGAGCAGTACTTC
CDR3 protein: CASSSSGIPGWDEQYF

V gene: TRBV3-1/TRBV3-2
J gene: TRBJ2-7
D gene: TRBD2
clone size: .
CDR3 DNA: TGTGCCAGCAGCCAAGGGGGACTAGGTCTCTACGAGCAGTACTTC
CDR3 protein: CASSQGGLGLYEQYF

V gene: TRBV7-9
J gene: TRBJ1-4
D gene: TRBD1
clone size: .
CDR3 DNA: TGTGCCAGCAGCTCAGGGGACAGGTTAAATGAAAAACTGTTTTTT
CDR3 protein: CASSSGDRLNEKLFF

V gene: TRBV15
J gene: TRBJ2-7
D gene: TRBD1
clone size: .
CDR3 DNA: TGTGCCACCAGCAGAGATGGGGGACAGGCCTCGGGGGAGCAGTACTTC
CDR3 protein: CATSRDGGQASGEQYF

V gene: TRBV21-1
J gene: TRBJ2-1
D gene: .
clone size: .
CDR3 DNA: TGTGCCAGCAGCAATAATCCCGGAGGTCTGGGGTTCTTC
CDR3 protein: CASSNNPGGLGFF

V gene: TRBV29-1
J gene: TRBJ2-7
D gene: TRBD1
clone size: .
CDR3 DNA: TGCAGCGTGACGACAGGGGTAAGCGAGCAGTACTTC
CDR3 protein: CSVTTGVSEQYF

V gene: TRBV6-5
J gene: TRBJ2-5
D gene: TRBD2
clone size: .
CDR3 DNA: TGTGCCAGCAGTCCCGGGACTAGAAAAGAGACCCAGTACTTC
CDR3 protein: CASSPGTRKETQYF

V gene: TRBV7-2
J gene: TRBJ1-4
D gene: .
clone size: .
CDR3 DNA: TGTGCCAGCAGCTTAGGATGGGGCGCTAATGAAAAACTGTTTTTT
CDR3 protein: CASSLGWGANEKLFF

V gene: TRBV19
J gene: TRBJ1-1
D gene: .
clone size: many
CDR3 DNA: TGTGCCAGTAGTAAAGGGAACAGGGCTATTAGCGCTGAAGCTTTCTTT
CDR3 protein: CASSKGNRAISAEAFF

V gene: TRBV5-1
J gene: TRBJ2-5
D gene: .
clone size: .
CDR3 DNA: TGCGCCAGCAGTCCGAGGGCCCAAGAGACCCAGTACTTC
CDR3 protein: CASSPRAQETQYF

V gene: TRBV7-6
J gene: TRBJ1-1
D gene: .
clone size: .
CDR3 DNA: TGTGCCAGCAGCTTAGATTTAGGGGGAAACACTGAAGCTTTCTTT
CDR3 protein: CASSLDLGGNTEAFF

V gene: TRBV5-6
J gene: TRBJ1-2
D gene: TRBD1
clone size: .
CDR3 DNA: TGTGCCAGCAGCTTGAAGGGGGCAGCATACTATGGCTACACCTTC
CDR3 protein: CASSLKGAAYYGYTF

V gene: TRBV2
J gene: TRBJ1-6
D gene: TRBD1
clone size: .
CDR3 DNA: TGTGCCAGCAGTACCGGGACAGGCCCATATAATTCACCCCTCCACTTT
CDR3 protein: CASSTGTGPYNSPLHF

V gene: TRBV7-9
J gene: TRBJ2-5
D gene: .
clone size: once
CDR3 DNA: TGTGCCAGCAGCCCTAAAGAGACCCAGTACTTC
CDR3 protein: CASSPKETQYF

V gene: TRBV10-1
J gene: TRBJ2-7
D gene: .
clone size: .
CDR3 DNA: TGCGCCAGCTCCGGCGGCTACGAGCAGTACTTC
CDR3 protein: CASSGGYEQYF

V gene: TRBV20-1
J gene: TRBJ2-1
D gene: TRBD2
clone size: .
CDR3 DNA: TGCAGTGCTAGTGTATTTGGGACTAGCGGGATAAATGAGCAGTTCTTC
CDR3 protein: CSASVFGTSGINEQFF

V gene: TRBV19
J gene: TRBJ2-7
D gene: .
clone size: .
CDR3 DNA: TGTGCCAGTAGTATTTCTCAGGGCAATGGGTACGAGCAGTACTTC
CDR3 protein: CASSISQGNGYEQYF

V gene: TRBV5-1
J gene: TRBJ1-2
D gene: .
clone size: .
CDR3 DNA: TGCGCCAGCAGCTTGGAAGCAGGGCCCCCCTATGGCTACACCTTC
CDR3 protein: CASSLEAGPPYGYTF

V gene: TRBV3-1/TRBV3-2
J gene: TRBJ2-1
D gene: TRBD1
clone size: .
CDR3 DNA: TGTGCCAGCAGCCGTTGGGGACAGGGTAACTACAATGAGCAGTTCTTC
CDR3 protein: CASSRWGQGNYNEQFF

V gene: TRBV7-2
J gene: TRBJ2-7
D gene: .
clone size: .
CDR3 DNA: TGTGCCAGCAGCTCCTTACAGGGTAACGAGCAGTACTTC
CDR3 protein: CASSSLQGNEQYF

V gene: TRBV10-3
J gene: TRBJ2-2
D gene: TRBD2
clone size: .
CDR3 DNA: TGTGCCATCAGTGACGGGACTACTAACACCGGGGAGCTGTTTTTT
CDR3 protein: CAISDGTTNTGELFF

V gene: TRBV19
J gene: TRBJ2-3
D gene: TRBD2
clone size: .
CDR3 DNA: TGTGCCAGTGGACTAGCGGTGGGAGATACGCAGTATTTT
CDR3 protein: CASGLAVGDTQYF

V gene: TRBV12-3/TRBV12-4
J gene: TRBJ2-3
D gene: .
clone size: .
CDR3 DNA: TGTGCCAGCCGGGAATTCCCGAGAGATACGCAGTATTTT
CDR3 protein: CASREFPRDTQYF

V gene: TRBV30
J gene: TRBJ2-1
D gene: TRBD2
clone size: .
CDR3 DNA: TGTGCCTGGAGTGTAAACCCCCTTAGCGGGAGGAGGGATGAGCAGTTCTTC
CDR3 protein: CAWSVNPLSGRRDEQFF

V gene: TRBV27
J gene: TRBJ1-2
D gene: .
clone size: .
CDR3 DNA: TGTGCCAGCAGTTCATTGGGCCTGGGACTGAGACATCGGTATGGCTACACCTTC
CDR3 protein: CASSSLGLGLRHRYGYTF